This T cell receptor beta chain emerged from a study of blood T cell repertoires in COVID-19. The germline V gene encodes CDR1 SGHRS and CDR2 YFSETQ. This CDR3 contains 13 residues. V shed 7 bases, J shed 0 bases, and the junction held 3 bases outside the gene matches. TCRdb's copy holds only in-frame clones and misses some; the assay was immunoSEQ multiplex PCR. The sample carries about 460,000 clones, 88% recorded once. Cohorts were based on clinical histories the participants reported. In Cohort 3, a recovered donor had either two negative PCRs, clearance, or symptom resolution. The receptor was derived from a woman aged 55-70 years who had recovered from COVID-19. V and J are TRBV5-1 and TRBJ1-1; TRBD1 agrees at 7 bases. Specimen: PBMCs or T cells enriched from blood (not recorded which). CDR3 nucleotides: TGCGCCAGCGGCGGACAGGTGAACACTGAAGCTTTCTTT. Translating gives CASGGQVNTEAFF.